Below are 20 T cell receptor beta chains sequenced from a single sample in a study of blood T cell repertoires in COVID-19. The method was immunoSEQ multiplex PCR; TCRdb's version includes in-frame clones alone and lacks a portion of them. The sample lists about 52,000 clones, roughly 87% occurring once. Sequences were obtained from peripheral blood. These receptors originate from a man aged 60-69 years with active COVID-19.

This chain joins TRBV19 and TRBJ1-1; D is undetermined. Germline V gene lookup returns CDR1 LNHDA and CDR2 SQIVND (reference sequence). V lost 6 bases, J lost 1 base, and 6 bases lay in between. The CDR3 extends over 12 amino acids. The CDR3 loop is CASRTRNTEAFF. The DNA for the CDR3 is TGTGCCAGTAGAACAAGGAACACTGAAGCTTTCTTT.

The chain links TRBV19 to TRBJ1-5; no reliable D call. The germline V and J ends were trimmed by 1 base and 3 bases, with 10 bases remaining between them. Germline CDR1 is LNHDA and CDR2 is SQIVND (reference sequence). There are 15 residues in the CDR3. The CDR3 bases are TGTGCCAGTAGTATAGGAGGCCAGATCAATCAGCCCCAGCATTTT. Protein: CASSIGGQINQPQHF.

This rearrangement joins TRBV5-1 to TRBJ2-3; D not certain. This CDR3 spans 12 amino acids. Germline CDR1 and CDR2: SGHRS and YFSETQ. With 4 bases removed from V and 5 bases from J, the gap between germline ends came to 8 bases. CDR3 DNA: TGCGCCAGCAGCAATCCTAGAGATACGCAGTATTTT. Translated, it gives CASSNPRDTQYF.

The chain combines TRBV2 with TRBJ1-4; 7 bases line up with TRBD1. V gave up 5 bases and J gave up 7 bases; unmatched junction bases: 13. The CDR3 is 16 amino acids. The V gene's germline CDR1 is SNHLY and CDR2 FYNNEI. The chain's CDR3 is CASSLPDRVNSEKLFF. CDR3 nucleotide sequence: TGTGCCAGCAGTTTACCCGACAGGGTTAACAGTGAAAAACTGTTTTTT.

This clone was recorded only once. This sequence joins TRBV27 and TRBJ2-1, with D unclear. The V end lost 7 bases, the J end lost 0 bases, and 4 bases lay between the germline ends. The CDR3 covers 12 residues. Germline values: CDR1 MNHEY, CDR2 SMNVEV (reference sequence). In DNA form, the CDR3 reads TGTGCCAGCAAGAGCTCCTACAATGAGCAGTTCTTC. Translation gives CASKSSYNEQFF.

This clone was seen a single time. J is TRBJ1-4 and V is TRBV19; D remains unclear. This CDR3 region has 14 residues. The V end lost 7 bases, the J end lost 4 bases, and 13 bases lay between the germline ends. Germline loops: CDR1 LNHDA, CDR2 SQIVND (reference sequence). CDR3 in DNA: TGTGCCAGTACCCCTAGGCGGAGTAATGAAAAACTGTTTTTT. This sequence encodes CASTPRRSNEKLFF.

The V gene is TRBV7-3, the J gene TRBJ2-2; 8 nucleotides align to TRBD1. The CDR3 length is 14 residues. Germline loops: CDR1 SGHTA, CDR2 FQGTGA. V dropped 8 bases and J dropped 4; count of bases not matched to a gene: 6. In nucleotides, the CDR3 is TGTGCCAGCCGGACAGGGACTGGCACCGGGGAGCTGTTTTTT. Protein: CASRTGTGTGELFF.

The chain carries TRBV19 and TRBJ2-5, with 7 bases identical to TRBD1. V shed 2 bases, J shed 4 bases, and the junction held 1 base outside the gene matches. Germline CDR1 reads LNHDA; CDR2 reads SQIVND (reference sequence). The CDR3 length is 13 residues. Here the CDR3 DNA reads TGTGCCAGTAGTATAAACAGGGGAGAGACCCAGTACTTC. It specifies CASSINRGETQYF.

This sequence joins TRBV9 and TRBJ2-3; maybe TRBD1 (5 bases). Germline CDR1 SGDLS, CDR2 YYNGEE. The CDR3 has 14 residues. Trimming took off 2 bases at V and 4 bases at J, with 11 bases between the two ends. The CDR3 loop is CASSVGRVPDTQYF. Written as DNA, the CDR3 is TGTGCCAGCAGCGTCGGCAGGGTACCAGATACGCAGTATTTT.

This rearrangement joins TRBV11-2 to TRBJ1-2, with no clear D. CDR3 length: 12 residues. Germline V gene data show CDR1 as SGHAT and CDR2 as FQNNGV. Deletions cut 5 bases from V and 0 bases from J, with 4 bases between. Here the CDR3 DNA reads TGTGCCAGCAGCATCTCTAACTATGGCTACACCTTC. It is translated as CASSISNYGYTF.

The rearrangement uses TRBV28 and TRBJ1-2; D is uncertain. V shed 2 bases and J shed 3 bases, with 4 bases lying between them. The CDR3 is made up of 12 amino acids. The germline V gene has CDR1 MDHEN and CDR2 SYDVKM. CDR3 sequence: CASSLRDYGYTF. The CDR3, as DNA: TGTGCCAGCAGTTTACGGGACTATGGCTACACCTTC.

The gene calls are TRBV29-1 and TRBJ2-7, with D tentatively TRBD1 (6 bases). Per germline, CDR1 SQVTM and CDR2 ANQGSEA. The ends were cut back, 1 base at V and 3 bases at J, with 19 bases in the middle. This CDR3 has 16 amino acids. CDR3 in amino acids: CSVEGHRVGAGYEQYF. The CDR3, as DNA: TGCAGCGTTGAAGGCCACAGGGTAGGGGCCGGCTACGAGCAGTACTTC.

The chain is built from TRBV5-6 and TRBJ2-2; 7 positions agree with TRBD2. The CDR3 totals 18 residues. The V gene end was trimmed by 0 bases and the J gene end by 2 bases; junction bases not matched to a gene: 10. Germline CDR1 is SGHDT and CDR2 is YYEEEE. DNA of the CDR3: TGTGCCAGCAGCTTGGGCGGGCGGGAGTTCGTCAACACCGGGGAGCTGTTTTTT. As protein: CASSLGGREFVNTGELFF.

The sample holds one count of this clone. The chain employs TRBV6-5 and TRBJ2-5, with D perhaps TRBD2 (6 bases). Germline V gives CDR1 MNHEY, CDR2 SVGAGI. The V end was cut by 6 bases, the J end by 5 bases, with 13 bases between. CDR3 length: 13 residues. This CDR3 reads CASSREVGETQYF. The CDR3 DNA reads TGTGCCAGCAGCAGGGAGGTGGGGGAGACCCAGTACTTC.

The V and J genes are TRBV29-1 and TRBJ2-3, with 9 nucleotides matching TRBD1. This CDR3 region has 14 residues. CDR1 is SQVTM and CDR2 is ANQGSEA in the germline V gene. The trim removed 3 bases at V and 1 base at J, leaving 2 bases unmatched. CDR3 nucleotide sequence: TGCAGCGTTGAGAGACAGGGGGGCACAGATACGCAGTATTTT. Translation: CSVERQGGTDTQYF.

This chain uses TRBV9 with TRBJ2-3, with unresolved D. The CDR3 has 16 amino acids. With 1 base removed from V and 0 bases from J, the gap between germline ends came to 12 bases. Per germline, CDR1 SGDLS and CDR2 YYNGEE. The CDR3 loop is CASSVTVYSSTDTQYF. Written as DNA, the CDR3 is TGTGCCAGCAGCGTAACGGTATATTCTAGCACAGATACGCAGTATTTT.

The chain links TRBV7-9 to TRBJ2-7; D is possibly TRBD1 (5 bases). Trimming cost V 1 base and J 2 bases, with 9 bases left between them. Germline V lookup: CDR1 SEHNR, CDR2 FQNEAQ (reference sequence). CDR3 length: 14 residues. This chain's CDR3 is CASSLERGPYEQYF. As DNA, the CDR3 is TGTGCCAGCAGCTTAGAAAGGGGCCCCTACGAGCAGTACTTC. The full variable domain, rest sourced from reference TRBV7-9 and TRBJ2-7, is DTGVSQNPRHKITKRGQNVTFRCDPISEHNRLYWYRQTLGQGPEFLTYFQNEAQLEKSRLLSDRFSAERPKGSFSTLEIQRTEQGDSAMYLCASSLERGPYEQYFGPGTRLTVT.

V gene TRBV10-1 combines with J gene TRBJ2-7; 13 bases map to TRBD2. V lost 3 bases to trimming and J lost 0 bases; unmatched junction nucleotides: 5. The CDR3 sequence is 17 residues long. Looked up from germline, CDR1 is WNHNN and CDR2 is SYGVQD (reference sequence). CDR3 loop: CASSDSGLAGPSYEQYF. As DNA, the CDR3 is TGCGCCAGCAGTGACTCGGGACTAGCGGGGCCCTCCTACGAGCAGTACTTC.

The CDR3 sequence: CASSQAGGTYTGELFF. For the CDR3, the DNA is TGCGCCAGCAGCCAAGCGGGGGGCACTTACACCGGGGAGCTGTTTTTT. The V call is TRBV4-1, the J call TRBJ2-2; D may be TRBD2 (7 bases). Trimming left V 1 base short and J 3 bases short, with 12 bases between. CDR3 size: 16 residues. Germline V lookup: CDR1 MGHRA, CDR2 YSYEKL.

The chain recombines TRBV3-1 (or the pseudogene TRBV3-2) with TRBJ2-7; D possibly corresponds to TRBD1 (5 bases). V lost 3 bases and J 2 bases, leaving 14 bases between the germline ends. CDR1 is LGHDT and CDR2 is YNNKEL in the germline V gene (reference sequence). CDR3 size: 15 residues. CDR3 bases: TGTGCCAGCAGCCAGGACACCTCCCGTACCTACGAGCAGTACTTC. Residues: CASSQDTSRTYEQYF.